What follows are 19 T cell receptor beta chains derived from one specimen sequenced in a study of shared clonotypes between healthy human individuals. Sequencing was performed with immunoSEQ multiplex PCR; in TCRdb, only in-frame clones are kept and a portion is missing. The repertoire includes 85,000 to 100,000 clones, about 68% of them detected once, and 40% to 45% sits in the top ten. The material sequenced was memory CD8+ T cells sorted from blood. Specified subset: CD45RO+ cells pooled with CCR7-negative TemRA cells. The receptor source for this set is a man between 25 and 39 years old in good health.

The chain employs TRBV9 and TRBJ1-1; the D gene is possibly TRBD1 (6 bases). This CDR3 contains 14 residues. Germline CDR1 reads SGDLS; CDR2 reads YYNGEE. Trimming left V 2 bases short and J 0 bases short, with 8 bases between. CDR3 bases: TGTGCCAGCAGCGTGGACAGTTTGAACACTGAAGCTTTCTTT. Amino acids: CASSVDSLNTEAFF.

The chain couples TRBV21-1 to TRBJ2-7; the D call TRBD1 from the table was never checked on the DNA. TRBV21-1 is marked as a pseudogene. The CDR3 runs 17 residues. CDR3 DNA: TGTGCCAGCAGCAAAGATCTGGCAGGTTCCTTATTCTACGAGCAGTACTTC. It specifies CASSKDLAGSLFYEQYF.

The chain employs TRBV7-9 and TRBJ2-3, with no clear D. Germline V gene lookup returns CDR1 SEHNR and CDR2 FQNEAQ (reference sequence). The CDR3 consists of 13 residues. V lost 5 bases and J 1 base, leaving 7 bases between the germline ends. The CDR3 region has the DNA TGTGCCAGCAGCCCCGGTGGCACAGATACGCAGTATTTT. Protein product: CASSPGGTDTQYF.

This sequence joins TRBV4-3 and TRBJ2-5, with D possibly matching TRBD2 (6 bases). The CDR3 contains 16 residues. Germline-derived CDR1 and CDR2 are LGHNA and YSLEER. V was trimmed by 4 bases and J by 0 bases, leaving 15 bases between them. The DNA for the CDR3 is TGCGCCAGCAGCCCGGCCGGAGGGTTGGACCAAGAGACCCAGTACTTC. Protein: CASSPAGGLDQETQYF.

The chain employs TRBV9 and TRBJ2-1; D unresolved. The CDR3 contains 12 residues. V lost 3 bases to trimming and J lost 8 bases, with 9 bases between them. The germline V gene encodes CDR1 SGDLS and CDR2 YYNGEE. The CDR3 loop is CASSADKDEQFF. In nucleotides, the CDR3 is TGTGCCAGCAGCGCAGATAAAGATGAGCAGTTCTTC.

The rearrangement links TRBV7-8 to TRBJ2-1, with 16 bases lining up with TRBD2. The CDR3 runs 19 residues. J lost 7 bases, V lost 1 base, and 10 bases had no gene match. CDR1 SGHVS and CDR2 FQNEAQ come from the germline V gene. CDR3 amino acids: CASSLGGTSGRATLNEQFF. CDR3 DNA: TGTGCCAGCAGCTTAGGGGGGACTAGCGGGAGGGCCACCCTTAATGAGCAGTTCTTC. Full variable domain (remainder filled in from reference TRBV7-8 and TRBJ2-1): GAGVSQSPRYKVAKRGQDVALRCDPISGHVSLFWYQQALGQGPEFLTYFQNEAQLDKSGLPSDRFFAERPEGSVSTLKIQRTQQEDSAVYLCASSLGGTSGRATLNEQFFGPGTRLTVL.

The rearrangement uses TRBV5-6 and TRBJ2-1; maybe TRBD1 (5 bases). Germline V gives CDR1 SGHDT, CDR2 YYEEEE. The germline V and J ends were trimmed by 2 bases and 7 bases, with 13 bases remaining between them. This CDR3 comprises 14 residues. CDR3: CASSFPGLGNEQFF. Written as DNA, the CDR3 is TGTGCCAGCAGCTTTCCAGGGTTGGGGAATGAGCAGTTCTTC.

The chain uses TRBV12-5 and TRBJ2-1, with 14 positions matching TRBD2. V gave up 4 bases and J gave up 9 bases; unmatched junction bases: 5. The germline V gene has CDR1 LGHNT and CDR2 FRNRAP. This CDR3 region has 15 residues. The CDR3 reads CASGSGTSGSGEQFF. CDR3 coding DNA: TGTGCTAGTGGTTCCGGGACTAGCGGGAGTGGTGAGCAGTTCTTC.

Here the CDR3 reads CASSSRLAGGGSYNEQFF. The CDR3 bases are TGTGCCAGCAGCTCCCGGCTAGCGGGAGGGGGGTCCTACAATGAGCAGTTCTTC. The rearrangement links TRBV13 to TRBJ2-1; 12 nucleotides line up with TRBD2. V lost 4 bases and J lost 1; bases outside the gene matches: 8. CDR1 is PRHDT and CDR2 is FYEKMQ in the germline V gene (reference sequence). The CDR3 is made up of 18 amino acids. Looking up the rest from reference TRBV13 and TRBJ2-1 gives the full variable domain: AAGVIQSPRHLIKEKRETATLKCYPIPRHDTVYWYQQGPGQDPQFLISFYEKMQSDKGSIPDRFSAQQFSDYHSELNMSSLELGDSALYFCASSSRLAGGGSYNEQFFGPGTRLTVL.

The gene calls are TRBV27 and TRBJ2-2, with TRBD2 matching 11 bases. V shed 1 base and J 0 bases; nucleotides not matched to a gene: 10. In germline, CDR1 is MNHEY, CDR2 SMNVEV (reference sequence). The CDR3 length is 20 residues. CDR3 nucleotides: TGTGCCAGCAGTTTATTAACTAGCGGGAGAATTGCCCCGAACACCGGGGAGCTGTTTTTT. This sequence encodes CASSLLTSGRIAPNTGELFF.

V usage is TRBV27 and J usage is TRBJ1-2, with D hard to call. The CDR3 is made up of 13 amino acids. V was clipped by 0 bases and J by 6 bases, with 8 bases between them. Per germline, CDR1 MNHEY and CDR2 SMNVEV (reference sequence). CDR3 sequence: CASSLSIRNGYTF. Written as DNA, the CDR3 is TGTGCCAGCAGTTTATCAATCCGCAATGGCTACACCTTC.

This rearrangement joins TRBV9 to TRBJ2-6; 7 nucleotides line up with TRBD2. From germline, CDR1 is SGDLS and CDR2 YYNGEE. The V and J ends lost 1 base and 0 bases, in that order; junction bases with no gene match: 13. There are 20 residues in the CDR3. As DNA, the CDR3 is TGTGCCAGCAGCGTAAGCCCCGAGCGGGAAGGCTACTCTGGGGCCAACGTCCTGACTTTC. The encoded protein is CASSVSPEREGYSGANVLTF.

The chain has TRBV6-4 and TRBJ2-1; D might be TRBD2 (6 bases). Germline CDR1 is MRHNA and CDR2 is SNTAGT. Trimming left V 5 bases short and J 4 bases short, with 18 bases between. This CDR3 spans 16 amino acids. CDR3 in amino acids: CASSPRAGSGYNEQFF. As DNA, the CDR3 is TGTGCCAGCAGTCCCAGGGCGGGGAGTGGGTACAATGAGCAGTTCTTC.

The chain has TRBV5-6 and TRBJ2-5; 12 bases are a match to TRBD2. The CDR3 contains 17 residues. The V gene end was trimmed by 0 bases and the J gene end by 2 bases; junction bases not matched to a gene: 5. From germline, CDR1 is SGHDT and CDR2 YYEEEE. The CDR3 protein is CASSLDFGTSGQETQYF. CDR3 DNA: TGTGCCAGCAGCTTGGATTTTGGGACTAGCGGGCAAGAGACCCAGTACTTC. The variable domain in full, with the rest retrieved from reference TRBV5-6 and TRBJ2-5, is DAGVTQSPTHLIKTRGQQVTLRCSPKSGHDTVSWYQQALGQGPQFIFQYYEEEERQRGNFPDRFSGHQFPNYSSELNVNALLLGDSALYLCASSLDFGTSGQETQYFGPGTRLLVL.

There are a few counts of this clone. The chain recombines TRBV28 with TRBJ2-7; D may be TRBD2 (6 bases). The germline CDR1 and CDR2 sequences are MDHEN and SYDVKM. V gave up 5 bases and J gave up 6 bases, with 17 bases separating them. This CDR3 has 14 residues. Here the CDR3 DNA reads TGTGCCAGCAGTCCTCTTTGGGACTTTGCCGAGCAGTACTTC. Its translation: CASSPLWDFAEQYF.

The gene calls are TRBV7-9 and TRBJ2-7; D might be TRBD1 or TRBD2, each matching 5 bases. Trimming took off 5 bases at V and 2 bases at J, with 13 bases between the two ends. CDR1 is SEHNR and CDR2 is FQNEAQ in the germline V gene (reference sequence). The CDR3 runs to 14 residues. CDR3 sequence reads: CASSPRLGPYEQYF. CDR3 sequence (DNA): TGTGCCAGCAGCCCCAGGCTGGGACCCTACGAGCAGTACTTC. Supplemented by reference TRBV7-9 and TRBJ2-7, the full variable domain reads DTGVSQNPRHKITKRGQNVTFRCDPISEHNRLYWYRQTLGQGPEFLTYFQNEAQLEKSRLLSDRFSAERPKGSFSTLEIQRTEQGDSAMYLCASSPRLGPYEQYFGPGTRLTVT.

The V gene is TRBV25-1, the J gene TRBJ2-5; possibly TRBD1 or TRBD2 for D (5 bases each). CDR3 size: 15 residues. CDR1 MGHDK and CDR2 SYGVNS come from the germline V gene. V lost 1 base to trimming and J lost 1 base, with 10 bases between them. CDR3 region: CASSESGTAQETQYF. The DNA of the CDR3 is TGTGCCAGCAGTGAATCCGGGACGGCCCAAGAGACCCAGTACTTC.

V is TRBV5-1 and J is TRBJ1-4, with a possible D match to TRBD1 (6 bases). The CDR3 is made up of 15 amino acids. Looked up from germline, CDR1 is SGHRS and CDR2 is YFSETQ. Trimming left V 0 bases short and J 6 bases short, with 12 bases between. This CDR3 is CASSLDGQSHEKLFF. In DNA, the CDR3 is TGCGCCAGCAGCTTGGATGGACAGAGCCATGAAAAACTGTTTTTT.

J is TRBJ2-5 and V is TRBV7-9, with unresolved D. Trimming cost V 10 bases and J 3 bases, with 15 bases left between them. Germline V gene lookup returns CDR1 SEHNR and CDR2 FQNEAQ (reference sequence). This CDR3 region has 13 residues. The CDR3 region is CATRWGSEETQYF. The CDR3 bases are TGTGCCACCAGATGGGGAAGCGAAGAGACCCAGTACTTC.